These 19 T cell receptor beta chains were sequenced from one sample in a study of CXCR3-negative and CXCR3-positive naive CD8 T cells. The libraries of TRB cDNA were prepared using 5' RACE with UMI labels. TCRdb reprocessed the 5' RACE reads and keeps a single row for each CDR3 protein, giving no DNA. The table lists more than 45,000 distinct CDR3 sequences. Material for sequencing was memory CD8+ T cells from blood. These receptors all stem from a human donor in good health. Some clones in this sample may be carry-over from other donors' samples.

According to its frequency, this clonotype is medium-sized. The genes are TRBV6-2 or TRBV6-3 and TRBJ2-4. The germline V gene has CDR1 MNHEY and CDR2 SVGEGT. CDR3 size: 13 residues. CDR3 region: CASRPIAKNIQYF.

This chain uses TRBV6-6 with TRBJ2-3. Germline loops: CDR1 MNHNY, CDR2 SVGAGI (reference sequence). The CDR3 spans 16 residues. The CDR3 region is CASSYSNSEGTDTQYF.

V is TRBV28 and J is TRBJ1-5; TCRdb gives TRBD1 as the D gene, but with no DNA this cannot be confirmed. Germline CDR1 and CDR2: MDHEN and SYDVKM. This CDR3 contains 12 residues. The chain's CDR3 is CASDRNNQPQHF.

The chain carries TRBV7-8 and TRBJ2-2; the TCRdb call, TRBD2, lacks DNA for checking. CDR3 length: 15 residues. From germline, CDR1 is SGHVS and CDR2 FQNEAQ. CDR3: CASSLTSGGTGELFF.

The CDR3 sequence is CSSMYSGTRYDTQYF. This chain links TRBV29-1 with TRBJ2-3; the TCRdb call, TRBD2, lacks DNA for checking. The CDR3 loop spans 15 amino acids. The germline CDR1 and CDR2 sequences are SQVTM and ANQGSEA.

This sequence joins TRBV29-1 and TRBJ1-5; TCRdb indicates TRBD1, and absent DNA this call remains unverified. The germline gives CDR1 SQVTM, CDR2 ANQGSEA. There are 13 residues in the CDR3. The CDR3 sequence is CSVPGTGNQPQHF. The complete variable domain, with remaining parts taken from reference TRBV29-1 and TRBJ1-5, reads SAVISQKPSRDICQRGTSLTIQCQVDSQVTMMFWYRQQPGQSLTLIATANQGSEATYESGFVIDKFPISRPNLTFSTLTVSNMSPEDSSIYLCSVPGTGNQPQHFGDGTRLSIL.

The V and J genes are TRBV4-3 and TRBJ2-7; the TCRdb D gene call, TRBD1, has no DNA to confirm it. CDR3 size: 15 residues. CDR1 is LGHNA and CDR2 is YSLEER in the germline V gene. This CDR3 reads CASSQDGQASYEQYF.

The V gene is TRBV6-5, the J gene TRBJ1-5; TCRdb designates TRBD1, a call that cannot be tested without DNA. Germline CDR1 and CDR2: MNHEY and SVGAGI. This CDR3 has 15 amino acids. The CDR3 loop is CASSGTTGGNQPQHF.

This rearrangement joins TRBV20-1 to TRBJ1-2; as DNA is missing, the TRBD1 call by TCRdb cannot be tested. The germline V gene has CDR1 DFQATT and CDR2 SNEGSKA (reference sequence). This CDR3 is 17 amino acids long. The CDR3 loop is CSARDPDREEPFYGYTF.

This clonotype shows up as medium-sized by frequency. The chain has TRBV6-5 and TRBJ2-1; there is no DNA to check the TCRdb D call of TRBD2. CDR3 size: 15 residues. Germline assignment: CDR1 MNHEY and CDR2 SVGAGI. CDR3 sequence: CASSYRRGAGDEQFF.

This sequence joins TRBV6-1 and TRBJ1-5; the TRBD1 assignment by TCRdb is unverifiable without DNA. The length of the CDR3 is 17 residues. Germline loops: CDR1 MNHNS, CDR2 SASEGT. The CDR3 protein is CASSEFRDNLGNQPQHF.

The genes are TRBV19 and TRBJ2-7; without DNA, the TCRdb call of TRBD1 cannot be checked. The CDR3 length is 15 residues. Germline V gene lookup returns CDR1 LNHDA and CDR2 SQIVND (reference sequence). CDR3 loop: CASSIVGTRSYEQYF.

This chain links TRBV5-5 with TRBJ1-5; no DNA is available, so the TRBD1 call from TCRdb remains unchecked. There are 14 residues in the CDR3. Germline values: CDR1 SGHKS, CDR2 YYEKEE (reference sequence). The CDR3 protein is CADSFRQGDQPQHF. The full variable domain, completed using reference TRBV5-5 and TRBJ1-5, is DAGVTQSPTHLIKTRGQQVTLRCSPISGHKSVSWYQQVLGQGPQFIFQYYEKEERGRGNFPDRFSARQFPNYSSELNVNALLLGDSALYLCADSFRQGDQPQHFGDGTRLSIL.

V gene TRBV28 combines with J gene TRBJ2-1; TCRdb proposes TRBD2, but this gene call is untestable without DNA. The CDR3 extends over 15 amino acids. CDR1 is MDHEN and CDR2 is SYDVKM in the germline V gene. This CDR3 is CASSLLAEVHNEQFF. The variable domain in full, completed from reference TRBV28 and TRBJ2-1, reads DVKVTQSSRYLVKRTGEKVFLECVQDMDHENMFWYRQDPGLGLRLIYFSYDVKMKEKGDIPEGYSVSREKKERFSLILESASTNQTSMYLCASSLLAEVHNEQFFGPGTRLTVL.

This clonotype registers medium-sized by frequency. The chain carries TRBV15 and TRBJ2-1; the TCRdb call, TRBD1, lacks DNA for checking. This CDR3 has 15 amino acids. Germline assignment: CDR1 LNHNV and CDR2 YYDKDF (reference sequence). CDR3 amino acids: CATSPRTGGYNEQFF.

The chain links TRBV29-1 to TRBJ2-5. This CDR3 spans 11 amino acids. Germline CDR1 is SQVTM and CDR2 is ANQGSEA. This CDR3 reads CSVRVQETQYF.

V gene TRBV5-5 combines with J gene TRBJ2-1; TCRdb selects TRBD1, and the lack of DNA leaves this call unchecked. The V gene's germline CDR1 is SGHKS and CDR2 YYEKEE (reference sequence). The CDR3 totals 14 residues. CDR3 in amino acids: CASSWTAGEHEQFF.

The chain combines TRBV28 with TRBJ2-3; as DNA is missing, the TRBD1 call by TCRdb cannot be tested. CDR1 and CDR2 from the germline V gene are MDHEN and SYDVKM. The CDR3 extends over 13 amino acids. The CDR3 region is CASSTPGTDTQYF.

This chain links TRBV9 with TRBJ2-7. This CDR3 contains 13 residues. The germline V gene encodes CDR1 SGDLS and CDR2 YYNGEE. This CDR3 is CPSSPADSYEQYF.